This T cell receptor (beta chain) was sequenced for a study of blood T cells in healthy people across ages. Findings and limits, study-wide: Whereas aged donors had fewer naive CD4+ cells, long-lived donors had more of them and higher diversity.

The second PCR ran roughly 6 to 11 cycles with a sample-barcoded 5' primer and J-beta primers. TCRdb passed the 5' RACE reads through MiXCR, listing each CDR3 protein once. The table records about 1.7 million distinct CDR3 sequences, roughly 27% of them present only once. As for this clonotype: Its antigen is as yet unknown.

The receptor comes from a woman in her twenties or thirties in good health. The sample taken for sequencing was blood.

In DNA form, the CDR3 reads TGTGCCAGCAGAGCCGAAAAGGGGTCAGCTCGGCCCCAGCATTTT. Its translation: CASRAEKGSARPQHF. The chain joins TRBV2 to TRBJ1-5, with TRBD1 as a possible D gene (5 bases). Between the trimmed V and J ends, which lost 6 bases and 9 bases, there was a span of 21 bases. This CDR3 comprises 15 residues. Looked up from germline, CDR1 is SNHLY and CDR2 is FYNNEI.